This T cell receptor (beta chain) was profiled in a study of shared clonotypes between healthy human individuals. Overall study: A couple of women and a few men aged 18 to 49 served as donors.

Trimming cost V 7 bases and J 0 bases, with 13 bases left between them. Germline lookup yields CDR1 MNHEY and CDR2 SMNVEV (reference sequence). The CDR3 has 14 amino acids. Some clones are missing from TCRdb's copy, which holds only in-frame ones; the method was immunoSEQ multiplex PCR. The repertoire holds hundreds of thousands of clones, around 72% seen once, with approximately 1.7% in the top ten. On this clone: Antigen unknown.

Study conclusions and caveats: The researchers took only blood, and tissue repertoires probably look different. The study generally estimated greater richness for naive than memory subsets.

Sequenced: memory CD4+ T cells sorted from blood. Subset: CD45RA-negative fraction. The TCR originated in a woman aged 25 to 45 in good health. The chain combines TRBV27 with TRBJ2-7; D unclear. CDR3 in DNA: TGTGCCAGCACAAACTCAAGAGGCTCCTACGAGCAGTACTTC. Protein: CASTNSRGSYEQYF.